Listed below are T cell receptor beta chains from one sample, sequenced in a study of CD8 T cells in Susac syndrome. Each CDR3 protein is one row after TCRdb ran MiXCR on the immunoSEQ multiplex PCR reads. The repertoire holds tens of thousands of distinct CDR3 sequences, approximately 94% seen once, with 0.15% to 0.25% in the top ten. The sequenced sample consisted of CD8+ T cells from PBMCs. These receptors were collected from a human donor in good health. Each CDR3 is given with its conserved first and last residue. Fields, in order: V gene, clone size, CDR3 length, J gene, D gene, CDR3 protein, CDR3 DNA. D genes are given only for firm matches. Size is stated for part of the rows, as once, few or many counts, or as a class when the clone is expanded.

>TRBV12-3/TRBV12-4|.|16|TRBJ1-6|.
CASSFGRSSYNSPLHF
TGTGCCAGCAGTTTCGGCAGGAGCTCCTATAATTCACCCCTCCACTTT
>TRBV10-3|.|13|TRBJ1-1|.
CAIGSGENTEAFF
TGTGCCATAGGATCTGGTGAGAACACTGAAGCTTTCTTT
>TRBV11-2|.|15|TRBJ2-7|.
CASSLEGRTDYEQYF
TGTGCCAGCAGCTTAGAGGGAAGGACAGATTACGAGCAGTACTTC
>TRBV9|.|14|TRBJ2-2|.
CASSVAGAYGELFF
TGTGCCAGCAGCGTGGCGGGGGCGTACGGGGAGCTGTTTTTT
>TRBV29-1|.|15|TRBJ1-3|.
CSVVLGDSAGNTIYF
TGCAGCGTTGTCCTAGGGGACTCGGCTGGAAACACCATATATTTT
>TRBV4-1|.|16|TRBJ1-2|.
CASSQSPRAGWNGYTF
TGCGCCAGCAGCCAATCGCCCCGCGCAGGGTGGAATGGCTACACCTTC
>TRBV7-9|.|14|TRBJ2-2|.
CATDGAANTGELFF
TGTGCCACTGATGGGGCGGCGAACACCGGGGAGCTGTTTTTT
>TRBV7-2|.|16|TRBJ2-1|.
CASSLRAPSSYNEQFF
TGTGCCAGCAGCTTAAGGGCCCCTAGCTCCTACAATGAGCAGTTCTTC
>TRBV12-3/TRBV12-4|.|15|TRBJ1-2|.
CASSHTQGRVDGYTF
TGTGCCAGCAGTCACACACAGGGAAGGGTGGATGGCTACACCTTC
>TRBV25-1|once|13|TRBJ2-7|.
CASSEGAAYEQYF
TGTGCCAGCAGTGAGGGGGCTGCCTACGAGCAGTACTTC
>TRBV7-2|.|15|TRBJ1-2|.
CASSLGGTPNYGYTF
TGTGCCAGCAGCTTAGGGGGAACACCAAACTATGGCTACACCTTC
>TRBV9|.|14|TRBJ2-7|.
CASSVAAVSYEQYF
TGTGCCAGCAGCGTAGCCGCGGTGAGCTACGAGCAGTACTTC
>TRBV4-3|.|12|TRBJ1-1|.
CASSQGDAEAFF
TGCGCCAGCAGCCAAGGGGACGCTGAAGCCTTCTTT
>TRBV6-5|.|14|TRBJ2-3|TRBD2
CASAGGVDADTQYF
TGTGCCAGCGCCGGGGGGGTGGACGCGGATACGCAGTATTTT
>TRBV19|.|12|TRBJ2-7|.
CASSPDAYEQYF
TGTGCCAGTAGTCCGGATGCCTACGAGCAGTACTTC
>TRBV6-2/TRBV6-3|.|14|TRBJ1-1|.
CASSYSGGGTEAFF
TGTGCCAGCAGTTACTCGGGAGGAGGCACTGAAGCTTTCTTT
>TRBV6-5|.|17|TRBJ1-1|TRBD1
CASSYGVTGAGNTEAFF
TGTGCCAGCAGTTACGGGGTCACAGGGGCCGGGAACACTGAAGCTTTCTTT
>TRBV9|.|14|TRBJ1-1|.
CASSVAGGNTEAFF
TGTGCCAGCAGCGTAGCGGGGGGGAACACTGAAGCTTTCTTT
>TRBV29-1|.|11|TRBJ1-2|.
CSVVGQGGYTF
TGCAGCGTTGTCGGGCAGGGTGGCTACACCTTC
>TRBV3-1|.|15|TRBJ2-3|.
CASSQEGGGKDTQYF
TGTGCCAGCAGCCAAGAAGGGGGGGGAAAAGATACGCAGTATTTT
>TRBV30|.|15|TRBJ2-5|.
CAWSVERGLQETQYF
TGTGCCTGGAGTGTAGAAAGAGGACTGCAAGAGACCCAGTACTTC
>TRBV15|.|16|TRBJ1-4|.
CATSRGSPTENEKLFF
TGTGCCACCAGCAGAGGATCCCCGACAGAGAATGAAAAACTGTTTTTT
>TRBV2|.|13|TRBJ1-2|.
CASISSEGYGYTF
TGTGCCAGCATATCTTCGGAGGGCTATGGCTACACCTTC
>TRBV11-3|few|13|TRBJ2-7|.
CASSGGHSYEQYF
TGTGCCAGCAGCGGAGGACACTCCTACGAGCAGTACTTC
>TRBV11-2|once|18|TRBJ2-3|TRBD2
CASSLVSGRGGVADTQYF
TGTGCCAGCAGCTTAGTCAGTGGCCGGGGGGGCGTTGCAGATACGCAGTATTTT
>TRBV7-9|.|15|TRBJ1-4|.
CASSSAGGLNEKLFF
TGTGCCAGCAGCTCGGCCGGGGGGCTTAATGAAAAACTGTTTTTT
>TRBV10-3|.|15|TRBJ2-2|.
CAISESATNTGELFF
TGTGCCATCAGTGAATCAGCCACCAACACCGGGGAGCTGTTTTTT
>TRBV9|.|14|TRBJ2-7|TRBD1
CASSAGGWSYEQYF
TGTGCCAGCAGCGCAGGGGGCTGGTCCTACGAGCAGTACTTC
>TRBV7-9|.|15|TRBJ2-3|.
CASSYFDRSTDTQYF
TGTGCCAGCAGCTACTTTGACAGATCCACAGATACGCAGTATTTT
>TRBV12-3/TRBV12-4|.|14|TRBJ1-2|.
CASSPDGGGEGYTF
TGTGCCAGCAGCCCCGACGGGGGAGGCGAAGGCTACACCTTC
>TRBV6-5|.|14|TRBJ1-6|.
CASSGIDTASPLHF
TGTGCCAGCAGTGGGATTGATACCGCTTCACCCCTCCACTTT
>TRBV7-9|.|15|TRBJ2-1|.
CASSLVGLAYNEQFF
TGTGCCAGCAGCTTAGTGGGGCTGGCCTACAATGAGCAGTTCTTC
>TRBV7-9|.|13|TRBJ2-7|.
CASSLDSIGEQYF
TGTGCCAGCAGCTTGGACAGTATCGGCGAGCAGTACTTC
>TRBV7-2|.|19|TRBJ2-2|.
CASSLEVSGPAPGTGELFF
TGTGCCAGCAGCTTAGAGGTTAGCGGCCCCGCTCCGGGCACCGGGGAGCTGTTTTTT
>TRBV6-2/TRBV6-3|.|14|TRBJ2-3|TRBD2
CASSYTSGTDTQYF
TGTGCCAGCAGTTACACTAGCGGCACAGATACGCAGTATTTT
>TRBV6-6|.|14|TRBJ1-2|.
CASRDTDLFYGYTF
TGTGCCAGCAGAGACACGGACCTCTTTTACGGCTACACCTTC
>TRBV7-9|.|18|TRBJ2-2|.
CASSHNGRTGSNTGELFF
TGTGCCAGCAGCCATAATGGGAGGACAGGCTCGAACACCGGGGAGCTGTTTTTT
>TRBV20-1|.|15|TRBJ2-5|TRBD2
CSARELAGGWETQYF
TGCAGTGCTAGAGAACTAGCGGGGGGCTGGGAGACCCAGTACTTC
>TRBV25-1|.|15|TRBJ2-4|.
CASADSKVAKNIQYF
TGTGCCAGCGCGGACAGCAAAGTAGCCAAAAACATTCAGTACTTC
>TRBV19|.|15|TRBJ1-1|.
CASSIDGLGNTEAFF
TGTGCCAGTAGTATAGATGGTTTGGGGAACACTGAAGCTTTCTTT
>TRBV2|.|14|TRBJ2-5|.
CASPQLMHQETQYF
TGTGCCAGCCCCCAACTTATGCACCAAGAGACCCAGTACTTC
>TRBV19|.|13|TRBJ1-2|TRBD1
CASWDREDYGYTF
TGTGCCAGTTGGGACAGGGAGGACTATGGCTACACCTTC
>TRBV7-6|.|14|TRBJ2-2|TRBD2
CASSPGRGTGELFF
TGTGCCAGCAGCCCCGGGAGGGGCACCGGGGAGCTGTTTTTT
>TRBV27|few|14|TRBJ2-7|TRBD1
CASGRGTAHYEQYF
TGTGCCAGCGGACGAGGGACAGCCCATTACGAGCAGTACTTC
>TRBV7-9|.|11|TRBJ2-7|.
CASRGSGEQYF
TGTGCCAGCCGAGGTTCTGGCGAGCAGTACTTC
>TRBV6-5|.|13|TRBJ1-6|.
CASTGFGNSPLHF
TGTGCCAGCACAGGTTTTGGCAATTCACCCCTCCACTTT
>TRBV10-3|.|13|TRBJ2-2|.
CATFGTGTGELFF
TGTGCCACCTTCGGCACGGGCACCGGGGAGCTGTTTTTT
>TRBV15|.|15|TRBJ2-7|.
CATSSQSGSSYEQYF
TGTGCCACCAGCAGTCAGAGCGGAAGCTCCTACGAGCAGTACTTC